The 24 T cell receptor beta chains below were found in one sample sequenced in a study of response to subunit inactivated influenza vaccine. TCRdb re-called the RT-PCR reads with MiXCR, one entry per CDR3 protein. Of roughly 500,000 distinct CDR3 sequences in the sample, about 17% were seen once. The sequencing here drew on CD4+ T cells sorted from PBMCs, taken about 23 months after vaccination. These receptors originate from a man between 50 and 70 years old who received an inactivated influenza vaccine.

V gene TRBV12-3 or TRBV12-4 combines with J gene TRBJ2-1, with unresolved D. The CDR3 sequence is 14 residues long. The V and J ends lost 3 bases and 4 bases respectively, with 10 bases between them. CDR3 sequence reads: CASSLTTSYNEQFF. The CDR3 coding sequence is TGTGCCAGCAGTTTGACAACGAGTTACAATGAGCAGTTCTTC.

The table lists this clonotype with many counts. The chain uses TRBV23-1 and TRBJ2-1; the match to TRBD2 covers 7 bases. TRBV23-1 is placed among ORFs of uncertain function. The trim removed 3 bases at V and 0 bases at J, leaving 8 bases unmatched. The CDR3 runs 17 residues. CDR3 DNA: TGCGCCAGCAGTCAGTCTAGCGGAGAGAGCTCCTACAATGAGCAGTTCTTC. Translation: CASSQSSGESSYNEQFF.

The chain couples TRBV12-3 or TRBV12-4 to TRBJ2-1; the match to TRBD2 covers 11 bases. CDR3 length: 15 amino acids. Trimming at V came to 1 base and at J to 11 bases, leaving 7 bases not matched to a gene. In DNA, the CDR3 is TGTGCCAGCAGTTTAGAGGTAGCGGGAGGGCCTCAGCAGTTCTTC. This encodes CASSLEVAGGPQQFF.

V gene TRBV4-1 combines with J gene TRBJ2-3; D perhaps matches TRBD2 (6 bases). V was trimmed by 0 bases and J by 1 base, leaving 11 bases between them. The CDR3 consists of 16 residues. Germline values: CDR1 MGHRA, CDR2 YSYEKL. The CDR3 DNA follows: TGCGCCAGCAGCCAAGAGCCAGCGGGTCGCACAGATACGCAGTATTTT. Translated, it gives CASSQEPAGRTDTQYF.

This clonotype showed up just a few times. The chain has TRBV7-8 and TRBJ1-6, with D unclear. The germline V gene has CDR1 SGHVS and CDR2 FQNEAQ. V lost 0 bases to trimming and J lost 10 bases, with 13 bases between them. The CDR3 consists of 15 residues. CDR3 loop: CASSLAGQVYSPLHF. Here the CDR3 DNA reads TGTGCCAGCAGCTTAGCTGGTCAGGTCTACTCACCCCTCCACTTT.

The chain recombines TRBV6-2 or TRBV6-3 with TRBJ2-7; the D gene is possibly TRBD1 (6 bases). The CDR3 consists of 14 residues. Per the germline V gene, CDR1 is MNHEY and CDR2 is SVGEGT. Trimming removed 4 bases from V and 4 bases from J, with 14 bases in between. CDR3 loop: CASSSPRGGYEQYF. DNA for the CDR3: TGTGCCAGCAGTTCCCCTCGAGGGGGATACGAGCAGTACTTC.

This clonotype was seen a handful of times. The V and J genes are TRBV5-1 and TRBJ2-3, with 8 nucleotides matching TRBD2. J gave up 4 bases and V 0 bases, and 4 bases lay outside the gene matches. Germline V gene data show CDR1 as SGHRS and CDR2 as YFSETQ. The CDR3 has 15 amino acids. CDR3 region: CASSLDGTRSDTQYF. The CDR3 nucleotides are TGCGCCAGCAGCTTGGACGGGACTAGGTCAGATACGCAGTATTTT.

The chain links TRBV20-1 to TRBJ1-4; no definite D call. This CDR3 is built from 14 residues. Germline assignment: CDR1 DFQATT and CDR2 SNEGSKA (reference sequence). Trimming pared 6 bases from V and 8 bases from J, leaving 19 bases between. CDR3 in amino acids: CSAQVDGIGEKLFF. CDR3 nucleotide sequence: TGCAGTGCCCAGGTGGACGGGATTGGGGAAAAACTGTTTTTT.

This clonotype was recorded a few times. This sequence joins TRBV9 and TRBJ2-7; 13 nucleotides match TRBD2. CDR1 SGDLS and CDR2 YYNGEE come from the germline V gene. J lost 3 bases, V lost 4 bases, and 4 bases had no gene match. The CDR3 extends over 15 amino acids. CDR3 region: CASSPRTSGGYEQYF. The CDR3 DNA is TGTGCCAGCAGCCCAAGGACTAGCGGGGGCTACGAGCAGTACTTC.

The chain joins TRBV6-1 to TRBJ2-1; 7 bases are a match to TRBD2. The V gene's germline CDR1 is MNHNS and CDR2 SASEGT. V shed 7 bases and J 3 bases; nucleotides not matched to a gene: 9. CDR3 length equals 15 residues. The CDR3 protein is CASKRAGVRYNEQFF. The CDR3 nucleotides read TGTGCCAGCAAAAGGGCGGGAGTTCGCTACAATGAGCAGTTCTTC.

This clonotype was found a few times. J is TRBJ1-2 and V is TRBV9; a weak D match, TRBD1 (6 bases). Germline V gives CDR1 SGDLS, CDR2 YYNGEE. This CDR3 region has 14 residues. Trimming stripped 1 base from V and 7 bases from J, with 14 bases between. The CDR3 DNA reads TGTGCCAGCAGCGTACAAGCGGGGGGCTCTGGCTACACCTTC. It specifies CASSVQAGGSGYTF.

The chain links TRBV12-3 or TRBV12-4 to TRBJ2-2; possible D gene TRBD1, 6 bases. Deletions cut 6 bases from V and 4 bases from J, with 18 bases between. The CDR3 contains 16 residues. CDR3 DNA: TGTGCCAGCAGGGACCTCGGACAGATTGTCACCGGGGAGCTGTTTTTT. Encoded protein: CASRDLGQIVTGELFF.

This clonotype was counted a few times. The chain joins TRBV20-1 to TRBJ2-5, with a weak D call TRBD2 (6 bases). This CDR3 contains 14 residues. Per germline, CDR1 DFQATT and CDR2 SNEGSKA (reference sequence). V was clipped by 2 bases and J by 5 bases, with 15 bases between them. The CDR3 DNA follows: TGCAGTGCTAGATCCCGACTAGACGTGGAGACCCAGTACTTC. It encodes CSARSRLDVETQYF.

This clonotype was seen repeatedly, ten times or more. The CDR3 DNA reads TGTGCCAGCAGCCGACTAGCGGGAGGGACGAGGACAGATACGCAGTATTTT. Encoded protein: CASSRLAGGTRTDTQYF. This sequence joins TRBV3-1 and TRBJ2-3, with TRBD2 identical over 14 bases. Per the germline V gene, CDR1 is LGHDT and CDR2 is YNNKEL (reference sequence). After removal of 4 bases from V and 3 bases from J, the junction contained 6 bases not matched to a gene. The CDR3 covers 17 residues.

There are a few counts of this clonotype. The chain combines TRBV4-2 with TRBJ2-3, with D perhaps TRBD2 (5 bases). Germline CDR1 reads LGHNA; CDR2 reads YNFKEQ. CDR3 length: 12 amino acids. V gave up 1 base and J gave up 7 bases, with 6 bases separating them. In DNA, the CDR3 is TGTGCCAGCAGCCAAGCCGGGAATACGCAGTATTTT. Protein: CASSQAGNTQYF.

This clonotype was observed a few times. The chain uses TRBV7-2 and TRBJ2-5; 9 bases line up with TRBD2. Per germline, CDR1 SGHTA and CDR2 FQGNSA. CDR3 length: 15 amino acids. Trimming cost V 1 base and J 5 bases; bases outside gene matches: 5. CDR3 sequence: CASSLVGSGSETQYF. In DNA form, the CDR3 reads TGTGCCAGCAGCTTAGTCGGTAGCGGGAGTGAGACCCAGTACTTC.

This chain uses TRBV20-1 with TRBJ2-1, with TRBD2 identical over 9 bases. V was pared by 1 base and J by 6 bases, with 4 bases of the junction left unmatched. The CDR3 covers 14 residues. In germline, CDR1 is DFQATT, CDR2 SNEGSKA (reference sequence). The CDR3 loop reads CSARVSGRGNEQFF. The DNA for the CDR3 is TGCAGTGCTAGAGTTAGCGGGAGAGGCAATGAGCAGTTCTTC.

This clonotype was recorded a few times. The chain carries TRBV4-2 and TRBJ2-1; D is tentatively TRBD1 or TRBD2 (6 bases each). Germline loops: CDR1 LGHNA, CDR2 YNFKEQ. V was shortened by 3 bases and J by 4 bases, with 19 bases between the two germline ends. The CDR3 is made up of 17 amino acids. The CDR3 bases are TGTGCCAGCAGCCAGGCCGTCTGGGGGGCGAATTACAATGAGCAGTTCTTC. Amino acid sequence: CASSQAVWGANYNEQFF.

CDR3 loop: CASSLASGGPETQYF. The CDR3 DNA sequence: TGCGCCAGCAGCTTGGCTTCGGGAGGGCCAGAGACCCAGTACTTC. This sequence joins TRBV5-1 and TRBJ2-5; TRBD2 agrees at 8 bases. CDR3 length: 15 amino acids. V shed 0 bases and J 4 bases; nucleotides not matched to a gene: 5. Germline CDR1 and CDR2: SGHRS and YFSETQ. The complete variable domain, with remaining parts taken from reference TRBV5-1 and TRBJ2-5, reads KAGVTQTPRYLIKTRGQQVTLSCSPISGHRSVSWYQQTPGQGLQFLFEYFSETQRNKGNFPGRFSGRQFSNSRSEMNVSTLELGDSALYLCASSLASGGPETQYFGPGTRLLVL.

The CDR3 spells CASSSILGGEKLFF. The CDR3, as DNA: TGTGCCAGCAGTTCCATTTTGGGGGGTGAAAAACTGTTTTTT. The chain is built from TRBV12-3 or TRBV12-4 and TRBJ1-4, with a tentative D call TRBD1 (5 bases). This CDR3 spans 14 amino acids. Trimming removed 4 bases from V and 7 bases from J, with 13 bases in between.

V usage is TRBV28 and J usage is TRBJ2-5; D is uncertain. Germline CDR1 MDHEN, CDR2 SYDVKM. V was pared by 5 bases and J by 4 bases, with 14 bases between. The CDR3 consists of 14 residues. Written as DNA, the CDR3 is TGTGCCAGCAGTCCCCCTAAAAGACCAGAGACCCAGTACTTC. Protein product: CASSPPKRPETQYF.

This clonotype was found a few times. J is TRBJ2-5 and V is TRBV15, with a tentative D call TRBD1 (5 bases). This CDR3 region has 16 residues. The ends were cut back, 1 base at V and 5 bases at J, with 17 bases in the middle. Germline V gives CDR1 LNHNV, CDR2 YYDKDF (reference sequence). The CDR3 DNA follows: TGTGCCACCAGCAGAGGGCAGGGTGGGATGATTGAGACCCAGTACTTC. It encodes CATSRGQGGMIETQYF. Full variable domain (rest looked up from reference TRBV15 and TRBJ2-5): DAMVIQNPRYQVTQFGKPVTLSCSQTLNHNVMYWYQQKSSQAPKLLFHYYDKDFNNEADTPDNFQSRRPNTSFCFLDIRSPGLGDTAMYLCATSRGQGGMIETQYFGPGTRLLVL.

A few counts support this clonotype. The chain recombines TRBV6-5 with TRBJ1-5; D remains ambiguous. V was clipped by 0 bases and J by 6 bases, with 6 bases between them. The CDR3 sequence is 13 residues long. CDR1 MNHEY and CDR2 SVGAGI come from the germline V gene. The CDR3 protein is CASSYSGLQPQHF. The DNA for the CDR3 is TGTGCCAGCAGTTACTCAGGGCTTCAGCCCCAGCATTTT.

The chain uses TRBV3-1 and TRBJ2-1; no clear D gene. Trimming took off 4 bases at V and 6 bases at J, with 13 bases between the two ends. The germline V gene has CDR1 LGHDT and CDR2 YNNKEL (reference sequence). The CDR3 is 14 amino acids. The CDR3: CASSPIGRGNEQFF. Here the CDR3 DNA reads TGTGCCAGCAGCCCGATCGGGCGAGGCAATGAGCAGTTCTTC.